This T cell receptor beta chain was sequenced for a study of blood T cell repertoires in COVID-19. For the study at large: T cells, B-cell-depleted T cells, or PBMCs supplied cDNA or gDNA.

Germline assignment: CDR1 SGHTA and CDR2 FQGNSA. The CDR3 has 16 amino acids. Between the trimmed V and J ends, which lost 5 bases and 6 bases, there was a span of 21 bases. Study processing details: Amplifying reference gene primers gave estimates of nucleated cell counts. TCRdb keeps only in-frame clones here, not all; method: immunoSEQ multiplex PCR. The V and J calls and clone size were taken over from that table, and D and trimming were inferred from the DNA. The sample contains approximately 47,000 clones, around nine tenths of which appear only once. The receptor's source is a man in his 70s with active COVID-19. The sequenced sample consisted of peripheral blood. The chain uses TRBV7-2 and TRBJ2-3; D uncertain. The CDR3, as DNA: TGTGCCAGCAGCCATATGGTGATTTCGCGTACCGATACGCAGTATTTT. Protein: CASSHMVISRTDTQYF.